The rows below give T cell receptor beta chains drawn from one sample of a study of T cell clones after liver transplantation. The repertoire was sequenced with immunoSEQ multiplex PCR; TCRdb's copy has only in-frame clones and lacks some. This table has some 120,000 clones, less than 95% appearing once. The sample in question was CD4+ T cells from blood, obtained 12 months after liver transplant. The receptor set was obtained from a human patient who received a liver transplant. Certain T cells may be donor cells from the graft. Both conserved end residues are part of each CDR3. Rows give clone size only sometimes, using once, few, many, or a class for an expanded clone.

v_gene	abundance	j_gene	CDR3aa
TRBV6-6	NA	TRBJ1-1	CASSYSAANTEAFF
TRBV29-1	NA	TRBJ1-2	CSVEDLSTGRYGYTF
TRBV2	NA	TRBJ2-2	CASSRVVGAEATGELFF
TRBV7-2	NA	TRBJ2-2	CASSRASGNTGELFF
TRBV6-5	NA	TRBJ1-1	CASRTSNTEAFF
TRBV6-1	NA	TRBJ1-4	CASGRQGAANEKLFF
TRBV7-3	NA	TRBJ2-5	CASSLSGWSPGGARETQYF
TRBV29-1	once	TRBJ2-7	CSVQGGGSYEQYF
TRBV18	NA	TRBJ1-3	CASSPGTTGNTIYF
TRBV7-9	NA	TRBJ2-1	CASSPRTSEGREQFF
TRBV7-8	NA	TRBJ1-1	CASSSQRRGRALDGVF
TRBV11-3	NA	TRBJ2-5	CASSFRTSGSGIETQYF
TRBV2	NA	TRBJ1-2	CASRSTMGSYGYTF
TRBV4-1	NA	TRBJ2-7	CASSQLAPTLPIYEQYF
TRBV2	NA	TRBJ2-2	CASTQEITGELFF
TRBV2	NA	TRBJ2-5	CATPDRLAGGQETQYF
TRBV7-3	NA	TRBJ2-7	CASSPRAPNGYEQYF
TRBV7-2	few	TRBJ2-7	CASSLGGAGPAYEQYF
TRBV2	NA	TRBJ2-2	CASSELGSLTGELFF
TRBV28	NA	TRBJ2-4	CASTTTDLAKNIQYF
TRBV29-1	NA	TRBJ1-2	CSVEKGQGSTNYGYTF
TRBV2	NA	TRBJ2-7	CASSRSGVSYEQYF
TRBV2	NA	TRBJ1-4	CASSEGAHEKLFF
TRBV28	NA	TRBJ1-2	CATKAGGYGYTF
TRBV30	NA	TRBJ1-2	CAWSTAGGYTF
TRBV7-6	NA	TRBJ1-4	CASSSAGRGQGEKLFF
TRBV7-6	NA	TRBJ2-5	CASMEYGLAGGGTQYF
TRBV5-1	NA	TRBJ1-1	CASSLGARTEAFF
TRBV2	NA	TRBJ2-5	CASSVRGRLLQETQYF
TRBV5-1	NA	TRBJ2-1	CASSLGGDPTYNEQFF
TRBV6-1	NA	TRBJ2-7	CASSARAISSYEQYF
TRBV15	NA	TRBJ2-7	CATSRGPSGGYEQYF
TRBV28	once	TRBJ2-1	CASSSRLGGRTTDHYGQFF
TRBV7-3	NA	TRBJ2-3	CASSATSGTDTQYF
TRBV5-1	NA	TRBJ2-5	CASSLDLPETQYF
TRBV28	NA	TRBJ1-5	CASRPVNQPQHF
TRBV6-5	NA	TRBJ2-7	CASSLTSGYEQYF
TRBV5-1	NA	TRBJ2-2	CASSLSGTGSTGELFF
TRBV4-1	NA	TRBJ2-1	CASSQLLAGVFNEQFF
TRBV15	NA	TRBJ2-7	CATSRDLEGYEQYF
TRBV18	NA	TRBJ2-1	CASSPNRNNNEQFF
TRBV18	NA	TRBJ2-2	CASSPLGGSNTGELFF
TRBV5-4	NA	TRBJ2-2	CASSLPKGQRRDTGELFF
TRBV18	NA	TRBJ2-5	CASSPSLIGTSGETQYF
TRBV6-5	NA	TRBJ2-2	CASSTLTGRSGELFF
TRBV6-4	many	TRBJ2-7	CASGFRTRRLSSYEQYF
TRBV7-8	NA	TRBJ1-4	CASSLPLGGATNEKLFF
TRBV5-1	few	TRBJ1-2	CASSLGTVGGYTF
TRBV28	NA	TRBJ2-1	CAAGGEVIVNEQFF
TRBV5-6	NA	TRBJ2-5	CASSSTGGRETQYF
TRBV5-1	few	TRBJ2-3	CASSLGLAGGTDTQYF
TRBV2	NA	TRBJ2-7	CASSDRWSYEQYF
TRBV30	few	TRBJ1-5	CAWSPNALSNQPQHF
TRBV7-3	NA	TRBJ2-7	CASSPMAGYEQYF
TRBV30	NA	TRBJ2-5	CAWSGGAGETQYF
TRBV18	NA	TRBJ1-4	CASSPRAATDEKLFF
TRBV5-5	NA	TRBJ2-1	CASSLGFLAGAYEQFF
TRBV6-4	NA	TRBJ1-1	CASSDSDLSREVTEAFF
TRBV11-2	NA	TRBJ1-2	CASSLAGQNYGYTF